The rows below give T cell receptor beta chains drawn from one sample of a study of vaccination effects on CD4 cells after COVID-19. Assay: immunoSEQ multiplex PCR; the TCRdb copy retains only in-frame clones and omits some. There are about 71,000 clones in the sample; around 80% occur only once, and approximately 12% lies in the top ten. Their cognate antigens are unknown. Sequencing used CD4+ T cells from PBMCs cultured with SARS-CoV-2 spike peptides, obtained before COVID-19 vaccination. These TCRs come from a human donor who received a COVID-19 vaccine. CDR3s include the opening cysteine and the closing phenylalanine or tryptophan. A D gene is named only where the DNA matches it firmly. Expanded clones are given a class, and other clones once, few, many or no size at all.

j_call v_call d_call cdr3_length clone_size cdr3_aa cdr3_nt
TRBJ2-5 TRBV5-1 NA 16 NA CASSLTGQGPGETQYF TGCGCCAGCAGCTTGACGGGGCAGGGGCCGGGGGAGACCCAGTACTTC
TRBJ1-2 TRBV9 TRBD1 16 NA CASSVSPGQGIGGYTF TGTGCCAGCAGCGTATCCCCGGGACAGGGAATTGGTGGCTACACCTTC
TRBJ2-2 TRBV28 NA 16 NA CASSLWGTANTGELFF TGTGCCAGCAGTTTATGGGGGACGGCCAACACCGGGGAGCTGTTTTTT
TRBJ1-5 TRBV6-6 TRBD1 16 NA CASSYPTSRGTQPQHF TGTGCCAGCAGTTACCCCACCAGCAGGGGGACCCAGCCCCAGCATTTT
TRBJ1-5 TRBV2 NA 14 NA CASSRGTEGQPQHF TGTGCCAGCAGTAGGGGTACGGAAGGACAGCCCCAGCATTTT
TRBJ2-1 TRBV7-3 NA 12 NA CASSFSGNEQFF TGTGCCAGCAGCTTTAGCGGCAATGAGCAGTTCTTC
TRBJ1-1 TRBV5-1 NA 13 NA CASSLGRDTEAFF TGCGCCAGCAGCTTAGGCAGGGACACTGAAGCTTTCTTT
TRBJ2-1 TRBV5-1 NA 16 once CASSSGPLSSYNEQFF TGCGCCAGCAGTTCTGGACCCCTGAGCTCCTACAATGAGCAGTTCTTC
TRBJ2-2 TRBV28 TRBD1 18 few CASSPPPGQGANTGELFF TGTGCCAGCAGCCCGCCCCCGGGACAGGGGGCGAACACCGGGGAGCTGTTTTTT
TRBJ1-2 TRBV28 NA 13 NA CASRGQGNYGYTF TGTGCCAGCAGGGGGCAGGGGAACTATGGCTACACCTTC
TRBJ2-5 TRBV7-6 NA 15 NA CASSQLALPQETQYF TGTGCCAGCAGCCAACTAGCCCTACCCCAAGAGACCCAGTACTTC
TRBJ1-1 TRBV18 NA 13 NA CASTGTENTEAFF TGTGCCAGCACCGGGACGGAGAACACTGAAGCTTTCTTT
TRBJ2-1 TRBV24-1 NA 15 NA CATSRPGGGFNEQFF TGTGCCACCAGTCGCCCCGGAGGAGGATTCAATGAGCAGTTCTTC
TRBJ2-4 TRBV5-8 TRBD2 18 NA CASPVGLAVFVAKNIQYF TGTGCCAGCCCGGTTGGACTAGCGGTCTTTGTGGCCAAAAACATTCAGTACTTC
TRBJ2-2 TRBV7-2 TRBD2 16 once CASSSRLAGGKGELFF TGTGCCAGCAGCTCCAGACTAGCGGGGGGTAAAGGGGAGCTGTTTTTT
TRBJ2-5 TRBV11-2 NA 14 NA CASSPTEGRQTQYF TGTGCCAGCAGCCCAACCGAAGGGAGGCAGACCCAGTACTTC
TRBJ2-5 TRBV3-1/TRBV3-2 NA 12 NA CASSQDRETQYF TGTGCCAGCAGCCAAGATCGCGAGACCCAGTACTTC
TRBJ2-5 TRBV6-5 NA 14 NA CASRWTSIQETQYF TGTGCCAGCAGATGGACGTCCATCCAAGAGACCCAGTACTTC
TRBJ2-2 TRBV5-1 NA 15 NA CASSLGHANTGELFF TGCGCCAGCAGCTTGGGACACGCGAACACCGGGGAGCTGTTTTTT
TRBJ2-1 TRBV6-4 TRBD2 15 few CASSDRAGGFGEQFF TGTGCCAGCAGTGACAGAGCGGGGGGATTTGGTGAGCAGTTCTTC
TRBJ1-6 TRBV7-2 NA 15 NA CASSPRTVGRSPLHF TGTGCCAGCAGCCCCAGGACAGTCGGGCGTTCACCCCTCCACTTT
TRBJ2-5 TRBV10-2 TRBD2 13 few CASQGTSGETQYF TGCGCCAGCCAGGGGACTAGCGGAGAGACCCAGTACTTC
TRBJ2-1 TRBV19 TRBD1 14 NA CASSIVQGTNEQFF TGTGCCAGTAGTATAGTACAGGGGACGAATGAGCAGTTCTTC
TRBJ2-3 TRBV7-9 NA 15 NA CASSRLGGASNTQYF TGTGCCAGCAGCCGCCTGGGGGGGGCGAGTAATACGCAGTATTTT
TRBJ2-6 TRBV3-1/TRBV3-2 NA 15 NA CASSLEGRPYNVLTF TGTGCCAGCAGCCTAGAGGGACGCCCCTATAACGTCCTGACTTTC
TRBJ2-5 TRBV30 NA 15 NA CAWSVNNMLGETQYF TGTGCCTGGAGTGTAAATAATATGTTAGGAGAGACCCAGTACTTC
TRBJ1-6 TRBV7-2 NA 14 NA CASSLRRDNSPLHF TGTGCCAGCAGCTTAAGGCGTGACAATTCACCCCTCCACTTT
TRBJ1-5 TRBV9 NA 15 NA CASSPTGGGNQPQHF TGTGCCAGCAGCCCTACTGGGGGCGGCAATCAGCCCCAGCATTTT
TRBJ1-5 TRBV18 NA 14 few CASSQGLGNQPQHF TGTGCCAGCTCACAGGGGTTGGGCAATCAGCCCCAGCATTTT
TRBJ1-2 TRBV7-2 NA 12 NA CASTPTSSGYTF TGTGCCAGCACCCCCACCTCTTCCGGCTACACCTTC
TRBJ1-2 TRBV5-5 NA 10 NA CASGDYGYTF TGTGCCAGCGGAGACTATGGCTACACCTTC
TRBJ2-2 TRBV4-2 TRBD2 17 NA CASSLASGGENTGELFF TGTGCCAGCAGCCTAGCTAGCGGGGGGGAGAACACCGGGGAGCTGTTTTTT
TRBJ1-1 TRBV5-1 TRBD1 18 NA CASSLRPGGQGRGTEAFF TGCGCCAGCAGCTTGAGGCCGGGTGGACAGGGAAGGGGCACTGAAGCTTTCTTT
TRBJ2-5 TRBV3-1/TRBV3-2 NA 17 once CASSRYPRAAGMETQYF TGTGCCAGCAGCCGATACCCCAGGGCTGCGGGCATGGAGACCCAGTACTTC
TRBJ2-5 TRBV6-5 NA 11 NA CASANQETQYF TGTGCCAGCGCCAACCAAGAGACCCAGTACTTC
TRBJ2-2 TRBV7-2 TRBD1 14 once CATPTGMNTGELFF TGTGCCACCCCGACAGGGATGAACACCGGGGAGCTGTTTTTT
TRBJ1-5 TRBV12-2 NA 16 NA CASRLPGTLRNQPQHF TGTGCAAGTCGCTTACCCGGGACACTTAGAAATCAGCCCCAGCATTTT
TRBJ1-6 TRBV19 TRBD1 15 few CATRDRASYGSPLHF TGTGCCACCCGGGACAGGGCAAGTTACGGGTCACCCCTCCACTTT
TRBJ2-1 TRBV5-1 NA 18 NA CASSLVSSLGGSYNEQFF TGCGCCAGCAGCTTGGTTAGCTCGTTAGGTGGCTCCTACAATGAGCAGTTCTTC
TRBJ2-1 TRBV2 NA 15 once CASSAEGMEYNEQFF TGTGCCAGCAGTGCGGAGGGGATGGAGTACAATGAGCAGTTCTTC
TRBJ1-6 TRBV3-1/TRBV3-2 NA 18 NA CASSLRRGGRSYNSPLHF TGTGCCAGCAGCCTCCGCCGGGGGGGCCGCTCCTATAATTCACCCCTCCACTTT
TRBJ2-1 TRBV28 NA 15 NA CASSPGGGAYNEQFF TGTGCCAGCAGCCCCGGTGGGGGGGCTTACAATGAGCAGTTCTTC
TRBJ1-4 TRBV5-1 NA 15 NA CASSEGYITNEKLFF TGCGCCAGCAGCGAGGGGTATATAACTAATGAAAAACTGTTTTTT
TRBJ2-3 TRBV6-6 TRBD2 12 NA CASSHRGLAGDF TGTGCCAGCAGTCATAGGGGGCTAGCGGGGGATTTT
TRBJ1-5 TRBV20-1 NA 12 few CSASTPNQPQHF TGCAGTGCTAGTACCCCGAATCAGCCCCAGCATTTT
TRBJ2-6 TRBV9 NA 15 NA CASTGPLAGANVLTF TGTGCCAGCACCGGACCCCTGGCTGGGGCCAACGTCCTGACTTTC
TRBJ2-1 TRBV10-1 NA 16 NA CASSEGAIGAYNEQFF TGCGCCAGCAGTGAGGGGGCGATTGGAGCCTACAATGAGCAGTTCTTC
TRBJ1-2 TRBV27 NA 14 NA CASSLVAGSGGYTF TGTGCCAGCAGTTTAGTGGCAGGTTCGGGTGGCTACACCTTC
TRBJ1-1 TRBV28 NA 13 NA CASRDRLNTEAFF TGTGCCAGCAGGGACAGATTGAACACTGAAGCTTTCTTT
TRBJ2-1 TRBV6-5 TRBD2 16 NA CASSSKRGDSYNEQFF TGTGCCAGCAGTTCCAAGCGGGGGGACTCCTACAATGAGCAGTTCTTC
TRBJ1-1 TRBV12-3/TRBV12-4 NA 12 NA CASSLVGEAAFF TGTGCCAGCAGTTTAGTGGGGGAGGCAGCTTTCTTT
TRBJ2-5 TRBV19 TRBD1 12 NA CASRQGRETQYF TGTGCCAGTAGACAGGGGCGGGAGACCCAGTACTTC
TRBJ2-5 TRBV2 TRBD2 15 NA CASRPGLAEQETQYF TGTGCCAGCAGGCCGGGACTAGCGGAACAAGAGACCCAGTACTTC
TRBJ2-1 TRBV18 NA 15 NA CASSPQRGSDNEQFF TGTGCCAGCTCACCACAGAGGGGATCTGACAATGAGCAGTTCTTC
TRBJ2-3 TRBV5-1 TRBD2 16 NA CASSQPSGGGTDTQYF TGCGCCAGCAGCCAACCAAGCGGGGGGGGCACAGATACGCAGTATTTT
TRBJ2-5 TRBV6-5 NA 13 NA CASTRTVQETQYF TGTGCCAGCACCAGGACGGTACAAGAGACCCAGTACTTC
TRBJ1-4 TRBV5-1 NA 15 NA CASRRGMYSNEKLFF TGCGCCAGCCGACGAGGGATGTACAGTAATGAAAAACTGTTTTTT
TRBJ1-1 TRBV7-2 TRBD1 15 NA CASTFQGGMNTEAFF TGTGCCAGCACCTTCCAGGGGGGTATGAACACTGAAGCTTTCTTT
TRBJ1-4 TRBV27 TRBD1 15 NA CASSQLDRSNEKLFF TGTGCCAGCAGCCAATTGGACAGGAGTAATGAAAAACTGTTTTTT